Described below is a single T cell receptor beta chain sequence and its context. There is no known antigen for this receptor. No base qualities exist here, and no much larger clone lies one base off it. The protocol used for the library was the immunoSEQ multiplex PCR assay. The clones in this table, taken by TCRdb from immuneACCESS, are in-frame only. Not every clone is retained; where verified, under half of the shortfall comes from an unresolved V gene, and the cause of the rest is unknown. This sample comprises some 2,100 clones, roughly 14% of them detected only once. Under 8.5% of the sample is taken by the ten largest. This entry comes from a study of tumour-infiltrating T cells in Burkitt lymphoma (dated by TCRdb to 2020 to 2021). Describing the broader study: The Burkitt lymphoma cohort included around 80 patients and covered every epidemiological subtype of the disease. Clinical outcome was correlated with TCR repertoire data, and overall and progression-free survival were found to be predicted by productive clonality independently of established prognosticators, including age at diagnosis.

Overall results and qualifications from the work: Several public clonotypes were found to be shared across numerous Burkitt lymphoma patients, which suggests a shared tumour neoantigen selection that is absent from diffuse large B-cell lymphoma.

Trimming at the junction amounts to 5 bases on V and 5 bases on J, and the germline ends lie 9 bases apart. As encoded in the germline V gene, CDR1 is SNHLY while CDR2 is FYNNEI. From the cysteine through the phenylalanine, the CDR3 covers 13 amino acids. The retained sequence is limited to the CDR3, 39 bases, with the frame set at the first base. The sequence is built from TRBV2 and TRBJ2-2; TRBD1 is perhaps the D gene, given 5 matching bases. Sequenced input: tumor tissue. The sequence derives from a human donor with Burkitt lymphoma. The CDR3 region has the sequence CASSPQGTGELFF. Here is the DNA: TGTGCCAGCAGTCCCCAGGGAACCGGGGAGCTGTTTTTT.